These 32 T cell receptor beta chains originate from one sample sequenced in a study of Ad26.COV2.S vaccination and SARS-CoV-2 variants. Generated by immunoSEQ multiplex PCR, the TCRdb table keeps only in-frame clones and is missing some. This sample carries about 420,000 clones, roughly 88% of them seen once, and the ten largest clones take approximately 4%. The sample's treatment: approximately 18 received Ad26.COV2.S at low or high dose, single or two shots; 5 received placebo; per-sample allocation not given. It was on day 63 after the first vaccine or placebo injection that samples were taken. The sample in question was peripheral blood, obtained in a trial of Ad26.COV2.S vaccine versus placebo. The receptors here all came from a person aged 18-60 years who received the Ad26.COV2.S COVID-19 vaccine or a placebo.

This chain connects TRBV28 to TRBJ1-1; D is possibly TRBD1 (6 bases). The germline gives CDR1 MDHEN, CDR2 SYDVKM. Trimming removed 6 bases from V and 3 bases from J, with 11 bases in between. The CDR3 runs 13 residues. CDR3 in DNA: TGTGCCAGCAGGGGGACACCATACACTGAAGCTTTCTTT. Translation gives CASRGTPYTEAFF.

The chain uses TRBV27 and TRBJ2-2; D perhaps matches TRBD1 (7 bases). Trimming removed 5 bases at V and 4 bases at J, with 11 bases between. The germline gives CDR1 MNHEY, CDR2 SMNVEV (reference sequence). The CDR3 has 14 amino acids. DNA for the CDR3: TGTGCCAGCAGTGCGGGACAGCGCACCGGGGAGCTGTTTTTT. Protein product: CASSAGQRTGELFF.

The J gene is TRBJ1-5, the V gene TRBV19; no clear D gene. Looked up from germline, CDR1 is LNHDA and CDR2 is SQIVND (reference sequence). This CDR3 has 15 residues. The V gene lost 6 bases and the J gene lost 0 bases, with 12 bases spanning the gap. The CDR3 region is CASSPYGSSNQPQHF. DNA for the CDR3: TGTGCCAGTAGCCCCTACGGGAGTAGCAATCAGCCCCAGCATTTT.

The chain is built from TRBV5-1 and TRBJ2-2; TRBD1 agrees at 8 bases. There are 15 residues in the CDR3. V lost 1 base to trimming and J lost 3 bases; unmatched junction nucleotides: 2. The germline V gene encodes CDR1 SGHRS and CDR2 YFSETQ. This CDR3 reads CASSLTGGDTGELFF. CDR3 nucleotide sequence: TGCGCCAGCAGCTTGACAGGGGGAGACACCGGGGAGCTGTTTTTT. Looking up the rest from reference TRBV5-1 and TRBJ2-2 gives the full variable domain: KAGVTQTPRYLIKTRGQQVTLSCSPISGHRSVSWYQQTPGQGLQFLFEYFSETQRNKGNFPGRFSGRQFSNSRSEMNVSTLELGDSALYLCASSLTGGDTGELFFGEGSRLTVL.

The V and J genes are TRBV12-2 and TRBJ2-7; no DNA check was done on the table's D call, TRBD1. TRBV12-2 is recorded as a pseudogene. There are 13 residues in the CDR3. The CDR3 protein is CASPMDSSYEQYF. The DNA of the CDR3 is TGTGCAAGTCCCATGGACAGCTCCTACGAGCAGTACTTC.

The chain is built from TRBV10-3 and TRBJ1-1; 7 bases line up with TRBD1. The CDR3 loop spans 16 amino acids. The V segment lost 4 bases and the J segment 0 bases; nucleotides outside the gene matches: 8. Germline V gene sequence: CDR1 ENHRY, CDR2 SYGVKD. CDR3 in DNA: TGTGCCATCAGTGGCACAGGGGCGGTAATGAACACTGAAGCTTTCTTT. This translates into CAISGTGAVMNTEAFF.

This rearrangement joins TRBV11-3 to TRBJ2-2, with 14 positions matching TRBD2. J gave up 5 bases and V 5 bases, and 4 bases lay outside the gene matches. There are 16 residues in the CDR3. The germline V gene has CDR1 SGHNT and CDR2 YENEEA. In DNA form, the CDR3 reads TGTGCCAGCAGCCCCGGGACTAGCGGGGGTACCGGGGAGCTGTTTTTT. This codes for CASSPGTSGGTGELFF.

V gene TRBV5-1 combines with J gene TRBJ2-1, with a possible D match to TRBD1 (5 bases). Trimming took 3 bases from V and 7 from J, leaving 5 bases between them. The CDR3 extends over 11 amino acids. Germline CDR1 is SGHRS and CDR2 is YFSETQ. Here the CDR3 reads CASSSGNEQFF. In DNA form, the CDR3 reads TGCGCCAGCAGCTCAGGGAATGAGCAGTTCTTC. The full variable domain, in which reference TRBV5-1 and TRBJ2-1 provide the parts outside the CDR3, is KAGVTQTPRYLIKTRGQQVTLSCSPISGHRSVSWYQQTPGQGLQFLFEYFSETQRNKGNFPGRFSGRQFSNSRSEMNVSTLELGDSALYLCASSSGNEQFFGPGTRLTVL.

DNA for the CDR3: TGTGCCAGCAGTAGAGCGAGAGGGGGCTATGGCTACACCTTC. It is translated as CASSRARGGYGYTF. The chain carries TRBV6-6 and TRBJ1-2; D is possibly TRBD1 (6 bases). V lost 5 bases, J lost 4 bases, and 14 bases lay in between. The CDR3 has 14 residues. From germline, CDR1 is MNHNY and CDR2 SVGAGI (reference sequence).

The chain employs TRBV11-2 and TRBJ2-7, with D unresolved. V dropped 5 bases and J dropped 7 bases, with 18 bases sitting between them. The V gene's germline CDR1 is SGHAT and CDR2 FQNNGV. The CDR3 covers 14 residues. The CDR3 nucleotides read TGTGCCAGCAGCCTTACCACCCTATTCTGGGAGCAGTACTTC. This sequence encodes CASSLTTLFWEQYF.

The rearrangement joins TRBV5-6 to TRBJ1-4; 7 bases line up with TRBD1. CDR1 and CDR2 (germline): SGHDT, YYEEEE. The V and J ends lost 0 bases and 7 bases, in that order; junction bases with no gene match: 6. The length of the CDR3 is 15 residues. For the CDR3, the DNA is TGTGCCAGCAGCTTGGAGAGGGGGCGCCGTGAAAAACTGTTTTTT. It encodes CASSLERGRREKLFF.

Concerning this clone: At one end the junction does not follow the germline gene, possibly because of a read error. This chain connects TRBV5-4 to TRBJ2-1; D is unresolved. There are 15 residues in the CDR3. In germline, CDR1 is SGHNT, CDR2 YYREEE (reference sequence). CDR3 nucleotide sequence: TGTGCCAGCAGTTTGGACCGCAGCTCCTACAATGAGCAGTTCTTC. Its protein is CASSLDRSSYNEQFF.

CDR3 in amino acids: CASSPPGILNTEAFF. The CDR3 nucleotides read TGTGCCAGCAGCCCCCCCGGCATACTGAACACTGAAGCTTTCTTT. The chain uses TRBV7-9 and TRBJ1-1, with no clear D. Germline assignment: CDR1 SEHNR and CDR2 FQNEAQ (reference sequence). CDR3 length: 15 amino acids. Trimming left V 5 bases short and J 0 bases short, with 13 bases between.

The rearrangement uses TRBV27 and TRBJ2-3, with D hard to call. CDR3 length equals 15 residues. The germline gives CDR1 MNHEY, CDR2 SMNVEV (reference sequence). V lost 7 bases to trimming and J lost 0 bases, with 14 bases between them. The chain's CDR3 is CASTPRFPSTDTQYF. In DNA, the CDR3 is TGTGCCAGCACCCCTCGTTTCCCGAGCACAGATACGCAGTATTTT.

V gene TRBV7-2 combines with J gene TRBJ2-3, with unresolved D. The CDR3 loop spans 16 amino acids. Germline V lookup: CDR1 SGHTA, CDR2 FQGNSA. V was cut by 1 base and J by 5 bases, with 16 bases left in between. The CDR3 DNA reads as TGTGCCAGCAGCTTAGGGACCAGCCTCGAGAGAGATACGCAGTATTTT. This gives the protein CASSLGTSLERDTQYF.

The chain carries TRBV5-1 and TRBJ2-3, with 13 bases matching TRBD2. CDR1 and CDR2 (germline): SGHRS, YFSETQ. The CDR3 consists of 18 residues. Trimming removed 4 bases from V and 2 bases from J; junction bases left unmatched: 10. The DNA for the CDR3 is TGCGCCAGCAGCGAACTAGCGGGGGGGCCAAAGACCACAGATACGCAGTATTTT. Its translation: CASSELAGGPKTTDTQYF. The full variable domain, its missing parts supplied by reference TRBV5-1 and TRBJ2-3, is KAGVTQTPRYLIKTRGQQVTLSCSPISGHRSVSWYQQTPGQGLQFLFEYFSETQRNKGNFPGRFSGRQFSNSRSEMNVSTLELGDSALYLCASSELAGGPKTTDTQYFGPGTRLTVL.

The chain carries TRBV28 and TRBJ2-1; the match to TRBD1 covers 10 bases. The CDR3 is made up of 15 amino acids. The V and J ends lost 1 base and 6 bases, in that order; junction bases with no gene match: 3. CDR1 and CDR2 from the germline V gene are MDHEN and SYDVKM. The CDR3 loop is CASSLSDRGINEQFF. CDR3 nucleotide sequence: TGTGCCAGCAGTTTATCGGACAGGGGGATCAATGAGCAGTTCTTC.

This sequence joins TRBV7-9 and TRBJ1-2; no definite D call. Germline V gene sequence: CDR1 SEHNR, CDR2 FQNEAQ (reference sequence). The length of the CDR3 is 15 residues. Trimming removed 2 bases from V and 0 bases from J, with 10 bases in between. CDR3 sequence: CASSLKGDTNYGYTF. The CDR3 coding sequence is TGTGCCAGCAGCTTAAAGGGCGATACTAACTATGGCTACACCTTC.

The chain joins TRBV10-3 to TRBJ1-6; D may be TRBD1 (6 bases). Germline CDR1 ENHRY, CDR2 SYGVKD. The CDR3 spans 17 residues. Trimming cost V 2 bases and J 7 bases, with 18 bases left between them. The CDR3 nucleotides read TGTGCCATCAGTGAGGAAAGAGCAGGGGCACCGAATTCACCCCTCCACTTT. Translation: CAISEERAGAPNSPLHF.

The chain employs TRBV5-1 and TRBJ2-2; possible D gene TRBD2, 6 bases. The ends were cut back, 0 bases at V and 1 base at J, with 10 bases in the middle. CDR3 size: 16 residues. Germline CDR1 is SGHRS and CDR2 is YFSETQ. The CDR3 nucleotides read TGCGCCAGCAGCTTGGTGGGGGGAATGAACACCGGGGAGCTGTTTTTT. Protein product: CASSLVGGMNTGELFF.

The chain employs TRBV7-2 and TRBJ2-7; no reliable D call. Germline V gene lookup returns CDR1 SGHTA and CDR2 FQGNSA. Trimming cost V 1 base and J 2 bases, with 9 bases left between them. This CDR3 spans 14 amino acids. The CDR3 sequence: CASSLGTTAYEQYF. Here the CDR3 DNA reads TGTGCCAGCAGCTTAGGAACCACAGCCTACGAGCAGTACTTC.

V and J are TRBV11-2 and TRBJ2-7; D might be TRBD2 (7 bases). CDR1 SGHAT and CDR2 FQNNGV come from the germline V gene. V was trimmed by 4 bases and J by 3 bases, leaving 19 bases between them. The CDR3 extends over 16 amino acids. The CDR3 DNA follows: TGTGCCAGCAGCTCCCGGCGGGCAGGGGAGGGCTACGAGCAGTACTTC. Amino acid sequence: CASSSRRAGEGYEQYF.

The chain uses TRBV7-3 and TRBJ2-3; D possibly corresponds to TRBD2 (5 bases). The V gene's germline CDR1 is SGHTA and CDR2 FQGTGA. There are 16 residues in the CDR3. Trimming left V 5 bases short and J 0 bases short, with 15 bases between. This chain's CDR3 is CASSHDYWPSTDTQYF. The CDR3 DNA follows: TGTGCCAGCAGCCATGACTATTGGCCTAGCACAGATACGCAGTATTTT.

CDR3 loop: CASSALSGVSTDTQYF. In DNA, the CDR3 is TGTGCCAGCTCAGCCCTTAGCGGAGTCAGCACAGATACGCAGTATTTT. The chain combines TRBV18 with TRBJ2-3; a weak D match, TRBD2 (6 bases). The length of the CDR3 is 16 residues. CDR1 and CDR2 from the germline V gene are KGHSH and LQKENI. Trimming removed 5 bases at V and 0 bases at J, with 15 bases between.

The chain employs TRBV7-2 and TRBJ2-2; 7 bases fit TRBD1. Losses at the gene ends were 0 bases for V and 7 bases for J; bases not matched to a gene: 5. The germline gives CDR1 SGHTA, CDR2 FQGNSA. The CDR3 has 15 residues. Here the CDR3 DNA reads TGTGCCAGCAGCTTAGCGAGGTCAGGGGGCGGGGAGCTGTTTTTT. This encodes CASSLARSGGGELFF.

V and J are TRBV7-2 and TRBJ1-1; D is possibly TRBD1 (6 bases). V lost 0 bases and J 5 bases, leaving 10 bases between the germline ends. The CDR3 runs to 14 residues. The germline V gene encodes CDR1 SGHTA and CDR2 FQGNSA. The CDR3 here is CASSLAQGRTEAFF. The CDR3 DNA reads as TGTGCCAGCAGCTTAGCTCAGGGGCGGACTGAAGCTTTCTTT.

The chain couples TRBV7-9 to TRBJ2-7; D gene ambiguous. This CDR3 comprises 16 residues. Germline CDR1 SEHNR, CDR2 FQNEAQ (reference sequence). V lost 0 bases, J lost 6 bases, and 18 bases lay in between. The CDR3 loop is CASSLAGSHHLGEQYF. The CDR3 DNA follows: TGTGCCAGCAGCTTAGCGGGGTCCCACCATTTGGGCGAGCAGTACTTC. Full variable domain (missing parts from reference TRBV7-9 and TRBJ2-7): DTGVSQNPRHKITKRGQNVTFRCDPISEHNRLYWYRQTLGQGPEFLTYFQNEAQLEKSRLLSDRFSAERPKGSFSTLEIQRTEQGDSAMYLCASSLAGSHHLGEQYFGPGTRLTVT.

Concerning this clone itself: A read error may account for a junction end that differs from germline. V gene TRBV5-6 combines with J gene TRBJ2-7; 12 bases match TRBD2. Germline values: CDR1 SGHDT, CDR2 YYEEEE. The CDR3 runs 12 residues. The DNA of the CDR3 is TGTGCCAGCAGCTTTCGGACTAGCGGGGAGGGTTTC. Translation gives CASSFRTSGEGF.

In its sample, this clone was seen a few times. The chain combines TRBV2 with TRBJ1-5; D is uncertain. This CDR3 comprises 12 residues. In germline, CDR1 is SNHLY, CDR2 FYNNEI. V dropped 6 bases and J dropped 9 bases, with 12 bases sitting between them. The DNA for the CDR3 is TGTGCCAGCAGATTCCAGGCGGGGCCCCAGCATTTT. Translating gives CASRFQAGPQHF.

This clone is a singleton in its sample. V gene TRBV6-5 combines with J gene TRBJ2-5; D is unclear. V lost 7 bases to trimming and J lost 3 bases, with 9 bases between them. This CDR3 is 12 amino acids long. CDR1 MNHEY and CDR2 SVGAGI come from the germline V gene. For the CDR3, the DNA is TGTGCCAGCATTGGCCGGGAAGAGACCCAGTACTTC. Translating gives CASIGREETQYF.

This clone has a single count. The chain is built from TRBV27 and TRBJ2-7; tentatively, D is TRBD2 (5 bases). Trimming stripped 2 bases from V and 5 bases from J, with 13 bases between. Germline assignment: CDR1 MNHEY and CDR2 SMNVEV (reference sequence). CDR3 size: 14 residues. The CDR3 protein is CASSLNGEKDEQYF. For the CDR3, the DNA is TGTGCCAGCAGTTTAAACGGGGAGAAAGACGAGCAGTACTTC.

The V and J genes are TRBV18 and TRBJ2-1, with D unresolved. Trimming shortened V by 2 bases and J by 6 bases, and 8 bases separated the two germline ends. Germline CDR1 is KGHSH and CDR2 is LQKENI. The CDR3 runs 13 residues. The CDR3 nucleotides are TGTGCCAGCTCACCAGTGGTAGTCAATGAGCAGTTCTTC. Encoded protein: CASSPVVVNEQFF. The entire variable domain, with the rest obtained from reference TRBV18 and TRBJ2-1, is as follows: NAGVMQNPRHLVRRRGQEARLRCSPMKGHSHVYWYRQLPEEGLKFMVYLQKENIIDESGMPKERFSAEFPKEGPSILRIQQVVRGDSAAYFCASSPVVVNEQFFGPGTRLTVL.